These 7 T cell receptor beta chains were sequenced from one sample in a study of regulatory T cells in long-lasting Graves disease. CDR3-region Arm-PCR and iRepertoire HTBI primers produced the TCR beta libraries. Each CDR3 protein is one row after TCRdb ran MiXCR on the multiplex PCR reads. The sample lists roughly 610,000 distinct CDR3 sequences; about 15% were seen once. Time point of the sample: newly diagnosed GD, antithyroid drugs for less than 3 months. PBMC-extracted RNA yielded the TCR library. The data also belong to a second study, concerning T cells in Graves' hyperthyroidism and ophthalmopathy.

The starting material was peripheral blood mononuclear cells (PBMCs), obtained at new diagnosis, from a patient treated with antithyroid drugs. The receptors were sampled from a woman in her thirties with Graves disease.

Only a few counts were recorded for this clonotype. The CDR3 coding sequence is TGTGCCAGTAGCATTAAAAGGGCAACTAATGAAAAACTGTTTTTT. It yields the protein CASSIKRATNEKLFF. This rearrangement joins TRBV19 to TRBJ1-4; D unclear. The CDR3 consists of 15 residues. Deletions cut 6 bases from V and 0 bases from J, with 11 bases between. The germline CDR1 and CDR2 sequences are LNHDA and SQIVND (reference sequence).

J is TRBJ2-3 and V is TRBV29-1, with 9 bases that match TRBD1. This CDR3 is 17 amino acids long. V was pared by 0 bases and J by 0 bases, with 7 bases of the junction left unmatched. In germline, CDR1 is SQVTM, CDR2 ANQGSEA. CDR3 DNA sequence: TGCAGCGTTGAAGACCCGGGCGGGACAGGGAGCACAGATACGCAGTATTTT. This sequence encodes CSVEDPGGTGSTDTQYF.

The chain combines TRBV12-3 or TRBV12-4 with TRBJ2-1; possibly TRBD1 for D (6 bases). The CDR3 runs to 15 residues. V was clipped by 7 bases and J by 2 bases, with 15 bases between them. The CDR3 is CASTHGTPTYNEQFF. The CDR3, as DNA: TGTGCCAGCACCCACGGGACACCTACCTACAATGAGCAGTTCTTC.

This clonotype was observed at least ten times. The rearrangement joins TRBV6-1 to TRBJ1-1; D remains ambiguous. The CDR3 sequence is 15 residues long. Germline CDR1 MNHNS, CDR2 SASEGT. V gave up 6 bases and J gave up 4 bases, with 18 bases separating them. CDR3 sequence reads: CASRPGGPRVTEAFF. In DNA, the CDR3 is TGTGCCAGCAGGCCTGGCGGACCCCGAGTCACTGAAGCTTTCTTT.

The gene calls are TRBV12-3 or TRBV12-4 and TRBJ1-2, with TRBD1 matching 10 bases. The CDR3 totals 17 residues. V shed 5 bases and J 2 bases; nucleotides not matched to a gene: 11. The DNA for the CDR3 is TGTGCCAGCAGTGACCGGGACAGGGGAGTAAAGAACTATGGCTACACCTTC. This translates into CASSDRDRGVKNYGYTF.

The chain joins TRBV5-1 to TRBJ1-4, with 8 bases that match TRBD1. The CDR3 is 14 residues long. In germline, CDR1 is SGHRS, CDR2 YFSETQ. With V trimmed by 4 bases and J by 5 bases, 4 bases remained unmatched. CDR3 in amino acids: CASSMGQENEKLFF. CDR3 DNA: TGCGCCAGCAGCATGGGACAGGAAAATGAAAAACTGTTTTTT.

This clonotype was counted many times. V is TRBV12-3 or TRBV12-4 and J is TRBJ1-6; D remains unclear. The germline V and J ends were trimmed by 3 bases and 7 bases, with 10 bases remaining between them. The length of the CDR3 is 14 residues. This CDR3 is CASSLLVRNSPLHF. The CDR3 coding sequence is TGTGCCAGCAGTTTGTTGGTGCGCAATTCACCCCTCCACTTT.